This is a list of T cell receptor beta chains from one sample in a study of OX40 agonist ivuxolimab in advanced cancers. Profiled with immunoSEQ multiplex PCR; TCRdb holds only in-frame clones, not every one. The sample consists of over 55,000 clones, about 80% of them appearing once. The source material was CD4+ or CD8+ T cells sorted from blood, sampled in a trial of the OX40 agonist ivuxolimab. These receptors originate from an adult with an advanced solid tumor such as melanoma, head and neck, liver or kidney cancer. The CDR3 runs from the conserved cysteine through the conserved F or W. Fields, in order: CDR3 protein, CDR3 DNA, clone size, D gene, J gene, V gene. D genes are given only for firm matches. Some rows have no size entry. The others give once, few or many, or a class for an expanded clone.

CDR3: CASSSGRGLDTEAFF
DNA: TGTGCCAGCAGCTCAGGAAGGGGGCTCGACACTGAAGCTTTCTTT
size: once
D: TRBD1
J: TRBJ1-1
V: TRBV11-3

CDR3: CGTSGFYNEQFF
DNA: TGTGGCACTAGCGGGTTTTACAATGAGCAGTTCTTC
size: -
D: TRBD2
J: TRBJ2-1
V: TRBV7-2

CDR3: CVTMGGDYGYTF
DNA: TGTGTCACCATGGGGGGGGACTATGGCTACACCTTC
size: -
D: -
J: TRBJ1-2
V: TRBV27

CDR3: CASSVSTSDEQFF
DNA: TGTGCCAGCAGCGTCTCGACTAGCGATGAGCAGTTCTTC
size: -
D: TRBD2
J: TRBJ2-1
V: TRBV9

CDR3: CASSRVGVANEKLFF
DNA: TGTGCCAGCAGCAGGGTTGGGGTTGCTAATGAAAAACTGTTTTTT
size: -
D: -
J: TRBJ1-4
V: TRBV25-1

CDR3: CASGQLGGTDTQYF
DNA: TGCGCCAGCGGTCAGCTAGGGGGCACAGATACGCAGTATTTT
size: -
D: -
J: TRBJ2-3
V: TRBV5-1

CDR3: CASSSQQVNTGELFF
DNA: TGTGCCAGCAGCTCGCAACAGGTGAACACCGGGGAGCTGTTTTTT
size: few
D: -
J: TRBJ2-2
V: TRBV7-2

CDR3: CASIGRQGDQPQHF
DNA: TGTGCCAGCATTGGGAGACAGGGTGATCAGCCCCAGCATTTT
size: -
D: TRBD1
J: TRBJ1-5
V: TRBV6-5

CDR3: CASTRGQINSGNTIYF
DNA: TGTGCCAGTACCCGAGGACAGATCAACTCTGGAAACACCATATATTTT
size: -
D: -
J: TRBJ1-3
V: TRBV19

CDR3: CASSLGYPRGTDTQYF
DNA: TGTGCCAGCAGTTTGGGCTATCCTAGGGGCACAGATACGCAGTATTTT
size: -
D: -
J: TRBJ2-3
V: TRBV27

CDR3: CASTSAGGPQETQYF
DNA: TGTGCCAGCACCTCGGCGGGGGGGCCACAAGAGACCCAGTACTTC
size: -
D: TRBD2
J: TRBJ2-5
V: TRBV9

CDR3: CASSLMGQTEAFF
DNA: TGTGCCAGCAGCTTAATGGGTCAGACCGAAGCTTTCTTT
size: -
D: -
J: TRBJ1-1
V: TRBV7-3

CDR3: CASSLDGGAYEQYF
DNA: TGTGCCAGCAGCTTAGACGGGGGGGCCTACGAGCAGTACTTC
size: -
D: TRBD2
J: TRBJ2-7
V: TRBV7-6

CDR3: CASSFQGTEEQYF
DNA: TGTGCCAGCAGTTTTCAGGGGACCGAAGAGCAGTACTTC
size: once
D: -
J: TRBJ2-7
V: TRBV6-6

CDR3: CASGVMGAKNIQYF
DNA: TGTGCCAGCGGGGTGATGGGAGCCAAAAACATTCAGTACTTC
size: -
D: -
J: TRBJ2-4
V: TRBV2

CDR3: CASSFGGAEDTQYF
DNA: TGTGCCAGCAGTTTCGGGGGCGCCGAGGATACGCAGTATTTT
size: once
D: -
J: TRBJ2-3
V: TRBV28

CDR3: CASSFPRRGQGYTF
DNA: TGTGCCAGCAGTTTTCCCCGCAGGGGGCAGGGCTACACCTTC
size: -
D: TRBD1
J: TRBJ1-2
V: TRBV28

CDR3: CASSSYRDPTEAFF
DNA: TGTGCCAGCAGCTCCTACAGGGACCCCACTGAAGCTTTCTTT
size: once
D: -
J: TRBJ1-1
V: TRBV7-9

CDR3: CAWAEEGDLFSGANVLTF
DNA: TGTGCCTGGGCCGAGGAGGGTGACCTTTTCTCTGGGGCCAACGTCCTGACTTTC
size: -
D: -
J: TRBJ2-6
V: TRBV30

CDR3: CASRTSGSPSYNEQFF
DNA: TGTGCCAGTCGGACTAGCGGGAGTCCGTCCTACAATGAGCAGTTCTTC
size: -
D: TRBD2
J: TRBJ2-1
V: TRBV28

CDR3: CASSRTLGAAEAFF
DNA: TGTGCCAGCAGCCGGACTCTCGGGGCGGCCGAAGCTTTCTTT
size: -
D: -
J: TRBJ1-1
V: TRBV6-5

CDR3: CASRPQGRVFRDMNQPQHF
DNA: TGCGCCAGCCGACCTCAAGGGAGGGTATTCAGGGATATGAATCAGCCCCAGCATTTT
size: -
D: -
J: TRBJ1-5
V: TRBV5-1

CDR3: CASSYEGEGKLFF
DNA: TGCGCCAGCAGTTACGAGGGGGAGGGAAAACTGTTTTTT
size: once
D: -
J: TRBJ1-4
V: TRBV5-1

CDR3: CASSLARDLFYNEQFF
DNA: TGTGCCAGCAGCTTAGCGCGGGACTTGTTCTACAATGAGCAGTTCTTC
size: -
D: -
J: TRBJ2-1
V: TRBV7-2

CDR3: CASSQRTVEQYF
DNA: TGTGCCAGCAGCCAAAGGACAGTCGAGCAGTACTTC
size: few
D: -
J: TRBJ2-7
V: TRBV11-3

CDR3: CASQSTTGNQPQHF
DNA: TGTGCCAGCCAATCGACGACTGGCAATCAGCCCCAGCATTTT
size: -
D: -
J: TRBJ1-5
V: TRBV2

CDR3: CASSYGTGGNTGELFF
DNA: TGTGCCAGCAGTTATGGGACAGGGGGGAACACCGGGGAGCTGTTTTTT
size: -
D: TRBD1
J: TRBJ2-2
V: TRBV6-5

CDR3: CSVEGRVGGVKFF
DNA: TGCAGCGTTGAGGGGAGGGTAGGGGGCGTGAAGTTCTTC
size: -
D: -
J: TRBJ2-1
V: TRBV29-1

CDR3: CASSQGPEAGGTPMSSYEQYF
DNA: TGCGCCAGCAGCCAAGGCCCCGAGGCGGGGGGGACTCCTATGAGCTCCTACGAGCAGTACTTC
size: once
D: TRBD2
J: TRBJ2-7
V: TRBV4-1

CDR3: CASSPLPSGELFF
DNA: TGTGCCAGCAGCCCCCTCCCGTCCGGGGAGCTGTTTTTT
size: -
D: -
J: TRBJ2-2
V: TRBV7-2

CDR3: CASSLMENQPQHF
DNA: TGTGCCAGCAGCTTAATGGAGAATCAGCCCCAGCATTTT
size: -
D: -
J: TRBJ1-5
V: TRBV7-9

CDR3: CASSPPRQGRFGGYTF
DNA: TGTGCCAGCTCACCACCAAGACAGGGGAGGTTTGGTGGCTACACCTTC
size: once
D: TRBD1
J: TRBJ1-2
V: TRBV18

CDR3: CAWTTGSGGITDTQYF
DNA: TGTGCCTGGACCACCGGATCGGGCGGGATTACAGATACGCAGTATTTT
size: -
D: -
J: TRBJ2-3
V: TRBV30

CDR3: CASSQAEYGYTF
DNA: TGCGCCAGCAGCCAAGCCGAGTATGGCTACACCTTC
size: -
D: -
J: TRBJ1-2
V: TRBV4-3

CDR3: CASSQRASGTNTGELFF
DNA: TGCGCCAGCAGCCAACGAGCAAGCGGGACGAACACCGGGGAGCTGTTTTTT
size: -
D: TRBD2
J: TRBJ2-2
V: TRBV4-3

CDR3: CAWSSRDRGNTIYF
DNA: TGTGCCTGGAGTTCCCGGGACAGGGGAAACACCATATATTTT
size: -
D: TRBD1
J: TRBJ1-3
V: TRBV30

CDR3: CASSLIGATQYF
DNA: TGTGCCAGCAGTTTGATAGGGGCTACGCAGTATTTT
size: -
D: -
J: TRBJ2-3
V: TRBV28

CDR3: CSVGSTGATYGYTF
DNA: TGCAGCGTTGGTTCGACAGGGGCGACATATGGCTACACCTTC
size: once
D: TRBD1
J: TRBJ1-2
V: TRBV29-1

CDR3: CASSWGGGNTEAFF
DNA: TGTGCCAGCAGCTGGGGAGGCGGGAACACTGAAGCTTTCTTT
size: -
D: -
J: TRBJ1-1
V: TRBV9

CDR3: CASSTQAPTPGANVLTF
DNA: TGTGCCAGCAGTACCCAGGCCCCCACCCCTGGGGCCAACGTCCTGACTTTC
size: -
D: -
J: TRBJ2-6
V: TRBV27

CDR3: CASSWPWEPHSQETQYF
DNA: TGTGCCAGCAGCTGGCCATGGGAGCCCCATTCCCAAGAGACCCAGTACTTC
size: -
D: -
J: TRBJ2-5
V: TRBV11-3

CDR3: CASRYMGFTYEQYF
DNA: TGTGCCAGCAGGTACATGGGCTTTACCTACGAGCAGTACTTC
size: -
D: -
J: TRBJ2-7
V: TRBV6-6

CDR3: CASSFLSGRQPQHF
DNA: TGTGCCAGCAGCTTCCTCTCCGGCCGGCAGCCCCAGCATTTT
size: -
D: -
J: TRBJ1-5
V: TRBV7-2

CDR3: CASSPPEDSGRAINEQFF
DNA: TGCGCCAGCAGCCCCCCGGAGGATAGCGGGAGGGCCATCAATGAGCAGTTCTTC
size: -
D: TRBD2
J: TRBJ2-1
V: TRBV4-1